This is a list of T cell receptor beta chains from one sample in a study of identical twins. MiXCR was run by TCRdb on the 5' RACE reads, yielding one entry per CDR3 protein. The table records 500,000 to 600,000 distinct CDR3 sequences, roughly a fifth of them present only once. These data are also associated with another study on T cells expressing NK-cell markers.

Sequenced sample: CD4+ T cells sorted from blood. These receptors were obtained from a woman between 18 and 29 years old in good health. The CDR3 runs from the conserved cysteine through the conserved F or W. The D gene is left open where the match is weak. Part of the rows lack a size; the others show once, few, many or a class for expanded clones.

>.|TRBV4-3|TRBJ2-1|.
TGCGCCAGCAGCCAAGGCGGGGTAGGGGCACGGAATGAGCAGTTCTTC
CASSQGGVGARNEQFF
>TRBD2|TRBV12-3/TRBV12-4|TRBJ2-1|many
TGTGCCAGCATGGTAGGACTAGCGACCGGTGAGCAGTTCTTC
CASMVGLATGEQFF
>.|TRBV5-1|TRBJ2-5|.
TGCGCCAGCAGCTTGGCCGTTGGGGCCAAGGAGACCCAGTACTTC
CASSLAVGAKETQYF
>.|TRBV5-1|TRBJ1-1|.
TGCGCCAGCAGCTTGGTCGTTGTCAGTAAGAACACTGAAGCTTTCTTT
CASSLVVVSKNTEAFF
>.|TRBV29-1|TRBJ2-7|.
TGCAGCTTTCGGGACAACTACGAGCAGTACTTC
CSFRDNYEQYF
>TRBD2|TRBV10-2|TRBJ2-7|few
TGCGCCAGCAGTGGGGGACTAGGCTACGAGCAGTACTTC
CASSGGLGYEQYF
>TRBD2|TRBV6-2/TRBV6-3|TRBJ2-1|few
TGTGCCAGCAAAGGATCCGGGAGGCAAATTAGGCCGTTCTTC
CASKGSGRQIRPFF
>TRBD2|TRBV20-1|TRBJ2-7|.
TGCAGTGCTAGGCTAGCGGGAGTCCCAGGCGAGCAGTACTTC
CSARLAGVPGEQYF
>TRBD2|TRBV6-1|TRBJ2-5|.
TGTGCCAGCAGTGAGGGACTAGCGGGGGCCCAGTACTTC
CASSEGLAGAQYF
>.|TRBV7-2|TRBJ2-1|.
TGTGCCAGCAGCTTAGCGAGTGGGTTGGGGGATGAGCAGTTCTTC
CASSLASGLGDEQFF
>.|TRBV7-2|TRBJ1-2|.
TGTGCCAGCAGCTTAGCCCTTCAGCCGTGGAGCTACACCTTC
CASSLALQPWSYTF
>TRBD2|TRBV20-1|TRBJ2-1|.
TGCAGTGCGGGACTAGCCTCCTACAATGAGCAGTTCTTC
CSAGLASYNEQFF
>.|TRBV24-1|TRBJ2-1|many
TGTGCCACCAGTGATTCCGTAGCGGCAGACTACAATGAGCAGTTCTTC
CATSDSVAADYNEQFF
>TRBD2|TRBV20-1|TRBJ2-1|once
TGCAGTGCTCAGGTTAGCGGGATCTACAATGAGCAGTTCTTC
CSAQVSGIYNEQFF
>.|TRBV7-2|TRBJ2-4|many
TGTGCCAGCAGCTTAGCGGGCACAAACATTCAGTACTTC
CASSLAGTNIQYF
>.|TRBV10-3|TRBJ1-2|.
TGTGCCATCAGTCGGACAGATAACTATGGCTACACCTTC
CAISRTDNYGYTF